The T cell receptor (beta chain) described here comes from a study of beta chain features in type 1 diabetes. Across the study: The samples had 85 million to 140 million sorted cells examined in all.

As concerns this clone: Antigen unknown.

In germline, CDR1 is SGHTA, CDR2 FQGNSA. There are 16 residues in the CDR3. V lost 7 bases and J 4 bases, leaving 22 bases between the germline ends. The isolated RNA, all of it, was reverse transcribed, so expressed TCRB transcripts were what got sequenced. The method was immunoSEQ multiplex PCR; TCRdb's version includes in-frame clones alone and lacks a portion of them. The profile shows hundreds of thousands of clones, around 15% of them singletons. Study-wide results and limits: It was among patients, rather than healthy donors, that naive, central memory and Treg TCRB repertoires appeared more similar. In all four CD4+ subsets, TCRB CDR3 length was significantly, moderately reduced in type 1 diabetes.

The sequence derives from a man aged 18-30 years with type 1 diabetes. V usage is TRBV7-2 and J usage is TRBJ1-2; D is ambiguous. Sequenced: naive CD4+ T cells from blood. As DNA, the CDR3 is TGTGCCAGCACCCCCGAAGGCGGGATCGGATTCTATGGCTACACCTTC. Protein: CASTPEGGIGFYGYTF. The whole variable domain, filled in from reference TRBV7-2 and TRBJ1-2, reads GAGVSQSPSNKVTEKGKDVELRCDPISGHTALYWYRQSLGQGLEFLIYFQGNSAPDKSGLPSDRFSAERTGGSVSTLTIQRTQQEDSAVYLCASTPEGGIGFYGYTFGSGTRLTVV.